Sequencing of this T cell receptor (beta chain) was carried out in a study of blood T cell repertoires in COVID-19. Whole-study context: Collection of acute and convalescent COVID-19 samples took place in the United States, Italy and Spain. T cells, B-cell-depleted T cells, or PBMCs provided the cDNA or gDNA that served as material.

Original processing notes: Reference gene primer amplification yielded estimated nucleated cell counts. Clones were sequenced by immunoSEQ multiplex PCR, and TCRdb holds only the in-frame ones, with some missing. That table supplies the V and J calls and clone size; D and trimming were determined from the DNA. Found here are 300,000 or so clones, 75% to 90% of them singletons; the top ten hold around 3.5%. The specimen sequenced was peripheral blood. The TCR was taken from a woman between 40 and 55 years old with acute or convalescent COVID-19.

As DNA, the CDR3 is TGTGCCAGCAGTGGTCTCAGGGACAGGGGGCGGAATAATGGCTACACCTTC. Encoded protein: CASSGLRDRGRNNGYTF. The chain couples TRBV2 to TRBJ1-2; 12 positions match TRBD1. The CDR3 totals 17 residues. V gave up 4 bases and J gave up 6 bases; unmatched junction bases: 12. Germline CDR1 reads SNHLY; CDR2 reads FYNNEI.